One sample yielded the 25 T cell receptor beta chains listed below, sequenced in a study of blood T cell repertoires in COVID-19 (dated by TCRdb to between 2020 and 2021). Libraries were made using the immunoSEQ multiplex PCR assay. TCRdb provides this immuneACCESS table in a form limited to in-frame rearrangements. Some clones are lacking; in checked studies, under half of them reflect an unresolved V gene, and why the rest are absent is not known. In this sample the table shows approximately 50,000 clones, 79% of which occur a single time. Of the sample, roughly 25% is held by the ten largest clones. The sequencing sample was made of peripheral blood. These TCRs come from a man in his 70s with acute or convalescent COVID-19.

This clone has more than one count but fewer than ten. The rearrangement joins TRBV5-1 to TRBJ1-1, with 8 positions matching TRBD1. V lost 3 bases and J lost 7; bases outside the gene matches: 8. This CDR3 spans 14 amino acids. Germline V gene sequence: CDR1 SGHRS, CDR2 YFSETQ. The CDR3 loop reads CASSSGQGALEAFF. The CDR3 DNA follows: TGCGCCAGCAGCTCCGGACAGGGAGCACTTGAAGCTTTCTTT.

This chain links TRBV27 with TRBJ2-1, with a tentative D call TRBD2 (6 bases). The CDR3 spans 16 residues. Trimming cost V 5 bases and J 5 bases, with 19 bases left between them. The germline V gene has CDR1 MNHEY and CDR2 SMNVEV (reference sequence). In nucleotides, the CDR3 is TGTGCCAGCAGTCTAGACTGGAGGGCCTGGAACAATGAGCAGTTCTTC. Residues: CASSLDWRAWNNEQFF.

The chain joins TRBV3-1 (or the pseudogene TRBV3-2) to TRBJ2-7; TRBD2 matches 15 bases. Germline trimming cut 3 bases from V and 5 bases from J; bases unmatched to any gene: 5. CDR1 is LGHDT, CDR2 YNNKEL, per germline (reference sequence). The CDR3 is 16 residues long. The CDR3: CASSHGWTSGRDEQYF. CDR3 sequence (DNA): TGTGCCAGCAGCCATGGATGGACTAGCGGGAGGGACGAGCAGTACTTC.

The rearrangement links TRBV28 to TRBJ1-1; 8 bases match TRBD1. V lost 5 bases and J lost 5; bases outside the gene matches: 7. The germline CDR1 and CDR2 sequences are MDHEN and SYDVKM. The CDR3 runs to 14 residues. The CDR3 sequence is CASSEQGAGTEAFF. The CDR3 DNA reads as TGTGCCAGCAGTGAGCAGGGGGCAGGGACTGAAGCTTTCTTT.

The chain employs TRBV4-2 and TRBJ1-4, with D tentatively TRBD1 (5 bases). Germline V gives CDR1 LGHNA, CDR2 YNFKEQ. This CDR3 region has 16 residues. The V end was cut by 0 bases, the J end by 5 bases, with 13 bases between. The CDR3 DNA follows: TGTGCCAGCAGCCAAGAGGGGGGACTGGGGAATGAAAAACTGTTTTTT. This codes for CASSQEGGLGNEKLFF.

This rearrangement joins TRBV11-3 to TRBJ2-7; D remains ambiguous. Germline V gene sequence: CDR1 SGHNT, CDR2 YENEEA. This CDR3 has 13 amino acids. V lost 3 bases and J 3 bases, leaving 9 bases between the germline ends. CDR3 protein: CASSLGSIYEQYF. CDR3 bases: TGTGCCAGCAGCTTGGGTAGCATCTACGAGCAGTACTTC.

This chain joins TRBV7-2 and TRBJ1-2; D unresolved. The CDR3 is made up of 14 amino acids. Trimming removed 2 bases from V and 5 bases from J, with 12 bases in between. Germline CDR1 reads SGHTA; CDR2 reads FQGNSA. The CDR3 is CASSLTRGEYGYTF. DNA of the CDR3: TGTGCCAGCAGCTTAACTCGGGGTGAATATGGCTACACCTTC.

The chain recombines TRBV27 with TRBJ1-2; 8 positions match TRBD1. The junction had 4 bases not matched to a gene; V was cut back by 4 bases and J by 3 bases. CDR1 MNHEY and CDR2 SMNVEV come from the germline V gene (reference sequence). The CDR3 totals 14 residues. Written as DNA, the CDR3 is TGTGCCAGCAGTTCCCAGGGGGCTTACTATGGCTACACCTTC. Residues: CASSSQGAYYGYTF.

This clone was counted between two and nine times. The chain links TRBV4-3 to TRBJ1-3, with unresolved D. Germline CDR1 reads LGHNA; CDR2 reads YSLEER. This CDR3 comprises 16 residues. Trimming stripped 0 bases from V and 1 base from J, with 10 bases between. Here the CDR3 DNA reads TGCGCCAGCAGCCAAGAGTATTCGGGATCTGGAAACACCATATATTTT. Its translation is CASSQEYSGSGNTIYF.

V usage is TRBV10-3 and J usage is TRBJ2-7, with D tentatively TRBD2 (6 bases). This CDR3 comprises 15 residues. CDR1 and CDR2 from the germline V gene are ENHRY and SYGVKD. The V gene lost 7 bases and the J gene lost 6 bases, with 22 bases spanning the gap. CDR3 sequence reads: CAINPGTLRPSEQYF. The CDR3, as DNA: TGTGCCATCAACCCTGGGACTCTCCGGCCCAGCGAGCAGTACTTC.

The V call is TRBV21-1, the J call TRBJ2-1; the D call TRBD2 from the table was never checked on the DNA. TRBV21-1 is a pseudogene segment. The CDR3 totals 15 residues. The CDR3, as DNA: TGTGCCAGCAGCAACGAGGCTAGCGGCGGTAATGAGCAGTTCTTC. This encodes CASSNEASGGNEQFF.

V is TRBV5-4 and J is TRBJ2-1, with 8 bases lining up with TRBD1. V dropped 2 bases and J dropped 2; count of bases not matched to a gene: 3. This CDR3 has 15 amino acids. The germline gives CDR1 SGHNT, CDR2 YYREEE (reference sequence). In DNA, the CDR3 is TGTGCCAGCAGCTTTGACAGGGGAACCTACAATGAGCAGTTCTTC. It specifies CASSFDRGTYNEQFF.

This clone was counted a few times. The junction departs from germline at one end; a sequencing error may be responsible. The chain carries TRBV5-1 and TRBJ1-3; D possibly corresponds to TRBD1 (6 bases). The CDR3 extends over 16 amino acids. The germline CDR1 and CDR2 sequences are SGHRS and YFSETQ. CDR3 bases: TGCGCCCGCAGCCCGGACAGCCAGAGCTCTGGAAACACCATCGATTTT. Translating gives CARSPDSQSSGNTIDF.

This clone has only one observation. This chain connects TRBV29-1 to TRBJ2-7, with 10 bases that match TRBD1. The CDR3 has 12 amino acids. V lost 4 bases and J lost 3; bases outside the gene matches: 0. CDR1 and CDR2 from the germline V gene are SQVTM and ANQGSEA. CDR3 sequence (DNA): TGCAGCGTTGGGACAGGGGGCTACGAGCAGTACTTC. It specifies CSVGTGGYEQYF.

The sample holds one count of this clone. V is TRBV6-1 and J is TRBJ2-3, with a weak D call TRBD2 (5 bases). V was clipped by 2 bases and J by 6 bases, with 12 bases between them. The CDR3 covers 14 residues. CDR1 is MNHNS, CDR2 SASEGT, per germline. The CDR3 DNA reads TGTGCCAGCAGTGAATATCCGTCGGGGGATACGCAGTATTTT. Its translation: CASSEYPSGDTQYF.

V gene TRBV11-3 combines with J gene TRBJ1-3; TRBD1 is a possible D gene (5 bases). Germline V gene data show CDR1 as SGHNT and CDR2 as YENEEA. The germline V and J ends were trimmed by 4 bases and 2 bases, with 15 bases remaining between them. The CDR3 sequence is 16 residues long. The CDR3 spells CASSSGVGTAGNTIYF. The CDR3 nucleotides read TGTGCCAGCAGCTCAGGAGTAGGGACTGCTGGAAACACCATATATTTT.

The rearrangement links TRBV12-5 to TRBJ2-7; TRBD2 is a possible D gene (6 bases). The CDR3 sequence is 13 residues long. Germline V gene sequence: CDR1 LGHNT, CDR2 FRNRAP. Between the trimmed V and J ends, which lost 3 bases and 6 bases, there was a span of 12 bases. The DNA of the CDR3 is TGTGCTAGTGGTTTCGGCGGGATCCGCGAGCAGTACTTC. Its translation is CASGFGGIREQYF.

The J gene is TRBJ2-7, the V gene TRBV10-1, with TRBD2 identical over 8 bases. Germline V CDR1 and CDR2: WNHNN, SYGVQD (reference sequence). The CDR3 sequence is 12 residues long. The junction had 4 bases not matched to a gene; V was cut back by 7 bases and J by 5 bases. CDR3 sequence reads: CASTGRGDEQYF. As DNA, the CDR3 is TGCGCCAGCACCGGGAGGGGGGACGAGCAGTACTTC.

The chain carries TRBV9 and TRBJ2-1; the match to TRBD1 covers 11 bases. The CDR3 sequence is 16 residues long. V lost 3 bases, J lost 9 bases, and 11 bases stayed unmatched. CDR1 is SGDLS, CDR2 YYNGEE, per germline. CDR3 residues: CASSAGGQGVLSEQFF. The CDR3 nucleotides read TGTGCCAGCAGCGCAGGGGGACAGGGGGTTCTAAGTGAGCAGTTCTTC.

This clone has only a few counts. This chain joins TRBV6-5 and TRBJ1-6; a weak D match, TRBD1 (6 bases). Trimming removed 6 bases at V and 7 bases at J, with 13 bases between. Germline V gives CDR1 MNHEY, CDR2 SVGAGI. The CDR3 is 14 amino acids. The CDR3 region is CASSLQGRNSPLHF. Here the CDR3 DNA reads TGTGCCAGCAGCCTACAGGGACGGAATTCACCCCTCCACTTT.

The chain recombines TRBV28 with TRBJ2-7, with a weak D call TRBD1 (5 bases). Germline CDR1 MDHEN, CDR2 SYDVKM. This CDR3 comprises 14 residues. Trimming shortened V by 3 bases and J by 2 bases, and 11 bases separated the two germline ends. The CDR3 sequence: CASSLPGSAYEQYF. CDR3 sequence (DNA): TGTGCCAGCAGTTTGCCAGGGTCAGCCTACGAGCAGTACTTC. The full variable domain, its missing parts supplied by reference TRBV28 and TRBJ2-7, is DVKVTQSSRYLVKRTGEKVFLECVQDMDHENMFWYRQDPGLGLRLIYFSYDVKMKEKGDIPEGYSVSREKKERFSLILESASTNQTSMYLCASSLPGSAYEQYFGPGTRLTVT.

The V call is TRBV7-8, the J call TRBJ2-3, with 7 bases matching TRBD1. The V and J ends lost 6 bases and 6 bases, in that order; junction bases with no gene match: 18. Per the germline V gene, CDR1 is SGHVS and CDR2 is FQNEAQ. The CDR3 length is 17 residues. This chain's CDR3 is CASRIGRGGSTWDTQYF. The CDR3 DNA reads TGTGCCAGCAGAATTGGCCGAGGGGGCAGCACCTGGGATACGCAGTATTTT.

This clone was counted a few times. The chain links TRBV4-1 to TRBJ1-6; TRBD1 matches at 8 bases. After removal of 4 bases from V and 6 bases from J, the junction contained 11 bases not matched to a gene. The CDR3 is made up of 17 amino acids. From germline, CDR1 is MGHRA and CDR2 YSYEKL. CDR3 protein: CASSLPTPRGLNSPLHF. CDR3 bases: TGCGCCAGCAGCCTGCCCACCCCCAGGGGGCTTAATTCACCCCTCCACTTT.

This clone appeared once. CDR3 in DNA: TGTGCCAGCAGCTTAGAGGGGCAAGGGCCAACTAATGAAAAACTGTTTTTT. It translates to CASSLEGQGPTNEKLFF. The chain employs TRBV13 and TRBJ1-4; the D gene is possibly TRBD1 (5 bases). The CDR3 consists of 17 residues. Germline CDR1 is PRHDT and CDR2 is FYEKMQ (reference sequence). Trimming stripped 1 base from V and 0 bases from J, with 12 bases between.

The chain links TRBV5-5 to TRBJ2-7, with no clear D. The germline V gene has CDR1 SGHKS and CDR2 YYEKEE (reference sequence). Trimming pared 1 base from V and 0 bases from J, leaving 11 bases between. The CDR3 is 15 residues long. The CDR3 DNA follows: TGTGCCAGCAGCTTGCGCACGGTGAGCTCCTACGAGCAGTACTTC. Its translation is CASSLRTVSSYEQYF.